Listed here is a single T cell receptor beta chain. This sample stems from a study of brain T cells in children with intractable seizures. This CDR3 contains 14 residues. Trimming took 5 bases from V and 4 from J, leaving 14 bases between them. CDR1 is MNHEY and CDR2 is SVGAGI in the germline V gene. Assay: immunoSEQ multiplex PCR; the TCRdb copy retains only in-frame clones and omits some. The sample carries fewer than 85,000 clones, around 93% recorded once. The clonotype comes from a boy younger than two with tuberous sclerosis and intractable seizures. This sample comprised peripheral blood, obtained at surgery. The rearrangement links TRBV6-5 to TRBJ1-1, with D possibly matching TRBD1 (6 bases). The CDR3 sequence: CASSLQGLVTEAFF. The CDR3 coding sequence is TGTGCCAGCAGTCTGCAGGGGCTGGTCACTGAAGCTTTCTTT.